This passage covers 20 T cell receptor beta chains from one sample sequenced in a study of T cell changes during pregnancy in multiple sclerosis. Measured with immunoSEQ multiplex PCR; TCRdb has only the in-frame clones, and not every one. Among fewer than 50,000 clones listed, roughly 90% were seen once. This specimen was CD8+ T cells from peripheral blood mononuclear cells, taken in the third trimester of pregnancy. The receptors come from a female donor with multiple sclerosis, enrolled in a pregnancy study.

The chain links TRBV5-8 to TRBJ2-1, with 7 bases that match TRBD2. V trimming: 0 bases; J trimming: 2 bases; junction bases outside the gene matches: 2. There are 15 residues in the CDR3. Per germline, CDR1 SGHTS and CDR2 YDEGEE. For the CDR3, the DNA is TGTGCCAGCAGCTTGGCCGCGGGGGCCTACAATGAGCAGTTCTTC. This gives the protein CASSLAAGAYNEQFF.

The V and J genes are TRBV19 and TRBJ2-5; D perhaps matches TRBD2 (5 bases). Trimming took off 4 bases at V and 5 bases at J, with 14 bases between the two ends. This CDR3 has 14 amino acids. CDR1 is LNHDA, CDR2 SQIVND, per germline (reference sequence). This chain's CDR3 is CASSTLGSGETQYF. CDR3 coding DNA: TGTGCCAGTAGTACCCTAGGATCGGGGGAGACCCAGTACTTC.

The chain employs TRBV28 and TRBJ2-7, with D possibly being TRBD1 (6 bases). Germline loops: CDR1 MDHEN, CDR2 SYDVKM. The CDR3 length is 14 residues. V was trimmed by 7 bases and J by 1 base, leaving 14 bases between them. The DNA for the CDR3 is TGTGCCAGCACCTCCCGGACAGAGTCCTACGAGCAGTACTTC. Its protein product is CASTSRTESYEQYF.

Notes on this clone: The germline gene is not matched at one end of the junction; a read error may be the cause. The chain uses TRBV7-7 and TRBJ2-2, with TRBD2 as a possible D gene (6 bases). Per germline, CDR1 SSHAT and CDR2 FNYEAQ (reference sequence). The CDR3 is made up of 15 amino acids. The CDR3 coding sequence is TGTGCTAGCAGCTTAGGAGGGCCGAGGACCGGGGAGCTGTTTTTT. It translates to CASSLGGPRTGELFF.

V and J are TRBV9 and TRBJ2-1; TRBD2 aligns across 7 bases. The CDR3 spans 16 residues. With V trimmed by 0 bases and J by 6 bases, 9 bases remained unmatched. Germline CDR1 SGDLS, CDR2 YYNGEE. The CDR3 here is CASSVAVWASGNEQFF. In nucleotides, the CDR3 is TGTGCCAGCAGCGTAGCCGTTTGGGCTAGCGGCAATGAGCAGTTCTTC.

This rearrangement joins TRBV6-5 to TRBJ2-7; 10 bases agree with TRBD2. Germline V gene lookup returns CDR1 MNHEY and CDR2 SVGAGI. The CDR3 has 15 residues. Trimming took 5 bases from V and 5 from J; bases not matched to a gene: 9. CDR3 in amino acids: CASSTQREGSNEQYF. CDR3 bases: TGTGCCAGCAGTACTCAGCGGGAGGGTAGTAACGAGCAGTACTTC.

This chain joins TRBV5-5 and TRBJ2-7; 9 bases agree with TRBD1. Trimming at V came to 4 bases and at J to 2 bases, leaving 7 bases not matched to a gene. Germline V gene lookup returns CDR1 SGHKS and CDR2 YYEKEE (reference sequence). The CDR3 consists of 15 residues. CDR3 sequence: CASSEQWTGAYEQYF. DNA for the CDR3: TGTGCCAGCAGCGAACAATGGACAGGGGCCTACGAGCAGTACTTC.

This clone was picked up one time. The gene calls are TRBV11-2 and TRBJ2-3, with 7 bases that match TRBD1. The CDR3 is made up of 17 amino acids. Per germline, CDR1 SGHAT and CDR2 FQNNGV. With V trimmed by 4 bases and J by 5 bases, 15 bases remained unmatched. The CDR3 reads CASSSGTAKLGVDTQYF. The CDR3 coding sequence is TGTGCCAGCAGCTCCGGGACAGCCAAACTAGGAGTAGATACGCAGTATTTT.

This clone was seen more than once but under ten times. The chain links TRBV4-3 to TRBJ2-7, with 8 bases lining up with TRBD1. Germline-derived CDR1 and CDR2 are LGHNA and YSLEER. The CDR3 spans 16 residues. J lost 0 bases, V lost 0 bases, and 4 bases had no gene match. The DNA for the CDR3 is TGCGCCAGCAGCCAAGATCGACAGGGGAACTCCTACGAGCAGTACTTC. It codes for CASSQDRQGNSYEQYF.

The V call is TRBV6-5, the J call TRBJ2-1; D gene ambiguous. The CDR3 loop spans 14 amino acids. CDR1 is MNHEY and CDR2 is SVGAGI in the germline V gene. V lost 2 bases, J lost 7 bases, and 12 bases lay in between. In nucleotides, the CDR3 is TGTGCCAGCAGTTACGCTAGTAGTAGGAATGAGCAGTTCTTC. Translation gives CASSYASSRNEQFF.

V usage is TRBV5-1 and J usage is TRBJ2-2, with TRBD1 identical over 8 bases. V shed 2 bases and J 6 bases; nucleotides not matched to a gene: 9. Germline V gene data show CDR1 as SGHRS and CDR2 as YFSETQ. The length of the CDR3 is 16 residues. The DNA for the CDR3 is TGCGCCAGCAGCTTATGGACAGGGAAAAGTTCCGGGGAGCTGTTTTTT. Its protein is CASSLWTGKSSGELFF.

The rearrangement joins TRBV9 to TRBJ2-7; D perhaps matches TRBD2 (6 bases). CDR3 length: 16 residues. V shed 0 bases and J shed 3 bases, with 16 bases lying between them. Germline loops: CDR1 SGDLS, CDR2 YYNGEE. The DNA of the CDR3 is TGTGCCAGCAGCGTAGCTAGTTGGGGGGAGTGCTACGAGCAGTACTTC. Amino acids: CASSVASWGECYEQYF.

The J gene is TRBJ2-1, the V gene TRBV5-8; 8 nucleotides line up with TRBD2. There are 16 residues in the CDR3. Germline V gene data show CDR1 as SGHTS and CDR2 as YDEGEE. J lost 4 bases, V lost 0 bases, and 6 bases had no gene match. CDR3 loop: CASSLGGSGIYNEQFF. For the CDR3, the DNA is TGTGCCAGCAGCTTGGGAGGTAGCGGGATTTACAATGAGCAGTTCTTC.

The V call is TRBV7-9, the J call TRBJ2-7; D is perhaps TRBD1 (5 bases). V was pared by 5 bases and J by 3 bases, with 17 bases between. The germline gives CDR1 SEHNR, CDR2 FQNEAQ (reference sequence). The CDR3 length is 15 residues. This CDR3 reads CASSQTDTNSYEQYF. The CDR3 nucleotides are TGTGCCAGCAGCCAAACGGACACAAACAGCTACGAGCAGTACTTC.

The chain carries TRBV29-1 and TRBJ1-1, with D possibly TRBD1 on 5 matching bases. The CDR3 sequence is 13 residues long. The germline CDR1 and CDR2 sequences are SQVTM and ANQGSEA. V was pared by 4 bases and J by 5 bases, with 14 bases between. The CDR3 bases are TGCAGCGTTGTAGGGTTGACAGAGACTGAAGCTTTCTTT. Protein product: CSVVGLTETEAFF.

The V call is TRBV19, the J call TRBJ2-2, with D possibly TRBD2 on 6 matching bases. Germline assignment: CDR1 LNHDA and CDR2 SQIVND (reference sequence). The CDR3 runs to 12 residues. Between the trimmed V and J ends, which lost 6 bases and 6 bases, there was a span of 8 bases. For the CDR3, the DNA is TGTGCCAGTAGGCGGGGTGCCGGGGAGCTGTTTTTT. Its translation: CASRRGAGELFF.

This clone was detected once. J is TRBJ2-5 and V is TRBV19; the D is unclear. This CDR3 is 13 amino acids long. Germline V gene lookup returns CDR1 LNHDA and CDR2 SQIVND (reference sequence). The ends were cut back, 3 bases at V and 5 bases at J, with 10 bases in the middle. The CDR3 nucleotides read TGTGCCAGTAGTATTGGTATCGGGGAGACCCAGTACTTC. It yields the protein CASSIGIGETQYF.

This clone is a singleton in its sample. The chain uses TRBV6-6 and TRBJ1-1; 8 bases line up with TRBD1. Germline assignment: CDR1 MNHNY and CDR2 SVGAGI (reference sequence). The CDR3 is 14 amino acids. Unmatched junction bases numbered 10, after V lost 9 bases and J lost 4 bases. CDR3 amino acids: CASHTGTGATEAFF. CDR3 nucleotide sequence: TGTGCCAGTCATACCGGGACAGGCGCCACTGAAGCTTTCTTT.

The gene calls are TRBV4-2 and TRBJ2-5, with D tentatively TRBD1 (6 bases). V was clipped by 1 base and J by 5 bases, with 23 bases between them. This CDR3 has 18 amino acids. Germline CDR1 LGHNA, CDR2 YNFKEQ. For the CDR3, the DNA is TGTGCCAGCAGCCAAGGGACAGAAACGGGAATCCAGGGGGAGACCCAGTACTTC. Protein sequence: CASSQGTETGIQGETQYF.

J is TRBJ2-1 and V is TRBV2; 8 bases map to TRBD1. V dropped 4 bases and J dropped 2; count of bases not matched to a gene: 22. Germline V gene data show CDR1 as SNHLY and CDR2 as FYNNEI. The CDR3 contains 21 residues. CDR3 sequence reads: CASSALWTGNFREATYNEQFF. CDR3 sequence (DNA): TGTGCCAGCAGTGCGCTCTGGACAGGGAACTTTCGGGAAGCCACCTACAATGAGCAGTTCTTC.